This is a list of T cell receptor beta chains from one sample in a study of T cell changes during pregnancy in multiple sclerosis. The protocol was immunoSEQ multiplex PCR, while the TCRdb copy is restricted to in-frame clones and leaves out a portion. This table holds about 70,000 clones, roughly 94% found once. This specimen was peripheral blood, taken in the third trimester of pregnancy. All receptors come from a female donor with multiple sclerosis, enrolled in a pregnancy study. CDR3s include the opening cysteine and the closing phenylalanine or tryptophan. D genes are given only for firm matches. The size entry is marked missing in some rows and otherwise reads once, few, many or a size class.

cdr3_nt: TGTGCCAGATCCGGGGACAGCCCAAATCAGCCCCAGCATTTT
cdr3_aa: CARSGDSPNQPQHF
clone_size: .
d_call: TRBD1
v_call: TRBV7-6
j_call: TRBJ1-5

cdr3_nt: TGCGCCAGCAGCTGGGAACGGAGCGGGGGTCCAGATACGCAGTATTTT
cdr3_aa: CASSWERSGGPDTQYF
clone_size: .
d_call: TRBD2
v_call: TRBV5-1
j_call: TRBJ2-3

cdr3_nt: TGTGCTTCGAGCGGGCAAAACCTTTGCAGGACCGGGGAGCTGTTTTTT
cdr3_aa: CASSGQNLCRTGELFF
clone_size: .
d_call: .
v_call: TRBV21-1
j_call: TRBJ2-2

cdr3_nt: TGTGCCAGCAGGGGGGACAGGGGATACGAGCAGTACTTC
cdr3_aa: CASRGDRGYEQYF
clone_size: .
d_call: TRBD1
v_call: TRBV6-6
j_call: TRBJ2-7

cdr3_nt: TGTGCCAGCAGCCTAGACACAGGGTTCACTGAAGCTTTCTTT
cdr3_aa: CASSLDTGFTEAFF
clone_size: .
d_call: .
v_call: TRBV7-9
j_call: TRBJ1-1

cdr3_nt: TGTGCCAGTAGTGCCGGGACAGGGCTTCGAGAGACCCAGTACTTC
cdr3_aa: CASSAGTGLRETQYF
clone_size: .
d_call: TRBD1
v_call: TRBV19
j_call: TRBJ2-5

cdr3_nt: TGTGCCAGCAGCCGATACCCCGGGACAGGGGAGCAAGAGACCCAGTACTTC
cdr3_aa: CASSRYPGTGEQETQYF
clone_size: .
d_call: TRBD1
v_call: TRBV11-2
j_call: TRBJ2-5

cdr3_nt: TGTGCCAGCAGCTTAGAGCCGGGGGTTACTTCACCCCTCCACTTT
cdr3_aa: CASSLEPGVTSPLHF
clone_size: .
d_call: .
v_call: TRBV7-6
j_call: TRBJ1-6

cdr3_nt: TGTGCCAGCAGCTTATTTAATCGAGAGGGCTACACCTTC
cdr3_aa: CASSLFNREGYTF
clone_size: few
d_call: .
v_call: TRBV7-8
j_call: TRBJ1-2

cdr3_nt: TGTGCCAGCAGCTCAGGGCCTATTTCCAGACAAGGGGGAGCACCAGATACGCAGTATTTT
cdr3_aa: CASSSGPISRQGGAPDTQYF
clone_size: .
d_call: .
v_call: TRBV21-1
j_call: TRBJ2-3

cdr3_nt: TGCGCCAGCAGCCAAGGACAGAACACTGAAGCTTTCTTT
cdr3_aa: CASSQGQNTEAFF
clone_size: .
d_call: .
v_call: TRBV4-1
j_call: TRBJ1-1

cdr3_nt: TGTGCCGGACAGGGTTTGGAGGGCTACACCTTC
cdr3_aa: CAGQGLEGYTF
clone_size: once
d_call: TRBD1
v_call: TRBV28
j_call: TRBJ1-2

cdr3_nt: TGTGCCAGCAGCTTAAAGGGGGCGGGCACTGAAGCTTTCTTT
cdr3_aa: CASSLKGAGTEAFF
clone_size: .
d_call: TRBD1
v_call: TRBV7-9
j_call: TRBJ1-1

cdr3_nt: TGTGCCAGCGGGGAGACGGCGAACACTGAAGCTTTCTTT
cdr3_aa: CASGETANTEAFF
clone_size: .
d_call: .
v_call: TRBV6-6
j_call: TRBJ1-1

cdr3_nt: TGTGCCAGCAGCCCCCCGGTGAGACAAGAGACCCAGTACTTC
cdr3_aa: CASSPPVRQETQYF
clone_size: .
d_call: .
v_call: TRBV12-1
j_call: TRBJ2-5

cdr3_nt: TGTGCCAGCAGCTTGGCAGGGGGCCCTCAGCCCCAGCATTTT
cdr3_aa: CASSLAGGPQPQHF
clone_size: .
d_call: TRBD1
v_call: TRBV5-6
j_call: TRBJ1-5

cdr3_nt: TGCAGCGTTGAAAATGTACTTACGAACACCGGGGAGCTGTTTTTT
cdr3_aa: CSVENVLTNTGELFF
clone_size: .
d_call: .
v_call: TRBV29-1
j_call: TRBJ2-2

cdr3_nt: TGCGCCAGCAGCCAAGATGTTTCAGGGGTTAATTCACCCCTCCACTTT
cdr3_aa: CASSQDVSGVNSPLHF
clone_size: .
d_call: .
v_call: TRBV4-1
j_call: TRBJ1-6

cdr3_nt: TGTGCCAGCAGCCAAGAGCGGGCAGGTGAAAAACTGTTTTTT
cdr3_aa: CASSQERAGEKLFF
clone_size: .
d_call: .
v_call: TRBV4-2
j_call: TRBJ1-4

cdr3_nt: TGTGCCAGCAGCGTAGACCCTACCCGGGGTTCACCCCTCCACTTT
cdr3_aa: CASSVDPTRGSPLHF
clone_size: .
d_call: .
v_call: TRBV9
j_call: TRBJ1-6

cdr3_nt: TGTGCCAGCAGTTACTCGCGGGGTACTGAAGCTTTCTTT
cdr3_aa: CASSYSRGTEAFF
clone_size: once
d_call: .
v_call: TRBV6-5
j_call: TRBJ1-1

cdr3_nt: TGTGCCAGCTCACCAAGCGACACTGAAGCTTTCTTT
cdr3_aa: CASSPSDTEAFF
clone_size: .
d_call: .
v_call: TRBV18
j_call: TRBJ1-1

cdr3_nt: TGTGCCAGCAGCTTTGGCTTTAATGAAAAACTGTTTTTT
cdr3_aa: CASSFGFNEKLFF
clone_size: .
d_call: .
v_call: TRBV11-2
j_call: TRBJ1-4

cdr3_nt: TGTGCCAGCAGCTTATCCCCAGGGTTCGATAATTCACCCCTCCACTTT
cdr3_aa: CASSLSPGFDNSPLHF
clone_size: .
d_call: .
v_call: TRBV11-2
j_call: TRBJ1-6

cdr3_nt: TGCGCCAGCAGCCAAGATGGCGGGACAGGGGCTTGGAGTGAGCAGTTCTTC
cdr3_aa: CASSQDGGTGAWSEQFF
clone_size: .
d_call: TRBD1
v_call: TRBV4-3
j_call: TRBJ2-1

cdr3_nt: TGTGCCAGCAGTTTGGTGGCGGGACAGGGGGCAAACGAGCAGTACTTC
cdr3_aa: CASSLVAGQGANEQYF
clone_size: .
d_call: TRBD1
v_call: TRBV27
j_call: TRBJ2-7

cdr3_nt: TGTGCCAGCAGCCAAGGCCCAATGAGTGGAACAGGAGATTATTACGAGCAGTACTTC
cdr3_aa: CASSQGPMSGTGDYYEQYF
clone_size: once
d_call: .
v_call: TRBV4-2
j_call: TRBJ2-7

cdr3_nt: TGTGCCAGCTCACAGCGACAGGGGGACCTGATCTTAGCCAAAAACATTCAGTACTTC
cdr3_aa: CASSQRQGDLILAKNIQYF
clone_size: .
d_call: TRBD1
v_call: TRBV18
j_call: TRBJ2-4

cdr3_nt: TGCGCCAGCAGTGTTCCCTCCGGGACAGGGCTTCGTGGCTACACCTTC
cdr3_aa: CASSVPSGTGLRGYTF
clone_size: .
d_call: TRBD1
v_call: TRBV10-1
j_call: TRBJ1-2

cdr3_nt: TGTGCCAGCAGCTTAGGCCTTCGGCCGGGAGATTTT
cdr3_aa: CASSLGLRPGDF
clone_size: .
d_call: .
v_call: TRBV13
j_call: TRBJ1-3

cdr3_nt: TGTGCCAGCAGCGTAGATGGTCGGAGAGAAAAACTGTTTTTT
cdr3_aa: CASSVDGRREKLFF
clone_size: .
d_call: .
v_call: TRBV9
j_call: TRBJ1-4

cdr3_nt: TGTGCCAGCAGCCCTGGGACAGTGCGTGGTGAGCAGTACTTC
cdr3_aa: CASSPGTVRGEQYF
clone_size: .
d_call: TRBD1
v_call: TRBV7-2
j_call: TRBJ2-7

cdr3_nt: TGCAGCGTTCACACAGATACGCAGTATTTT
cdr3_aa: CSVHTDTQYF
clone_size: .
d_call: .
v_call: TRBV29-1
j_call: TRBJ2-3

cdr3_nt: TGTGCCAGCAGACTAGGTGTATTGGTCACTGAAGCTTTCTTT
cdr3_aa: CASRLGVLVTEAFF
clone_size: few
d_call: .
v_call: TRBV6-1
j_call: TRBJ1-1

cdr3_nt: TGTGCCAGCAGCTTAGATCCGGGTAATGAAAAACTGTTTTTT
cdr3_aa: CASSLDPGNEKLFF
clone_size: .
d_call: .
v_call: TRBV7-2
j_call: TRBJ1-4

cdr3_nt: TGTGCCAGCAGTTATCTCGGACAGGGTGGCGAGCAGTACTTC
cdr3_aa: CASSYLGQGGEQYF
clone_size: .
d_call: TRBD1
v_call: TRBV6-5
j_call: TRBJ2-7

cdr3_nt: TGTGCCAGCAGCCCCGGGACTTACCAAGAGACCCAGTACTTC
cdr3_aa: CASSPGTYQETQYF
clone_size: .
d_call: .
v_call: TRBV7-2
j_call: TRBJ2-5

cdr3_nt: TGTGCCAGCAGCCCGCAATCCGCCCTCGGACTAGCGAACGGGGCCAACGTCCTGACTTTC
cdr3_aa: CASSPQSALGLANGANVLTF
clone_size: once
d_call: TRBD2
v_call: TRBV7-6
j_call: TRBJ2-6

cdr3_nt: TGTGCCAGCAGCGTAGGGACAGGGATAAACACCGGGGAGCTGTTTTTT
cdr3_aa: CASSVGTGINTGELFF
clone_size: .
d_call: TRBD1
v_call: TRBV9
j_call: TRBJ2-2

cdr3_nt: TGTGCCAGCGGTACGACTAGCGGGGGATCAAAAGAGACCCAGTACTTC
cdr3_aa: CASGTTSGGSKETQYF
clone_size: .
d_call: TRBD2
v_call: TRBV4-2
j_call: TRBJ2-5